This T cell receptor beta chain comes out of a study of blood T cell repertoires in COVID-19. Overall study: Material from acute and convalescent COVID-19 was sourced from the United States, Italy and Spain. Nucleic acid was either cDNA or gDNA, and it came from T cells, B-cell-depleted T cells, or PBMCs.

In the authors' workflow: Amplifying reference gene primers gave estimates of nucleated cell counts. The assay was immunoSEQ multiplex PCR, and TCRdb's table has in-frame clones only and misses some. The V and J calls and clone size are taken from that table; D and trimming were inferred from the DNA. Of tens of thousands of clones listed, about 80% were seen once; the top ten hold 11%. This clone was picked up one time. Deletions cut 1 base from V and 9 bases from J, with 16 bases between. CDR1 and CDR2 from the germline V gene are SGHAT and FQNNGV. The CDR3 covers 14 residues. The TCR comes from a man in his fifties with acute or convalescent COVID-19. The chain recombines TRBV11-2 with TRBJ2-7; D possibly corresponds to TRBD1 (7 bases). The source material was peripheral blood. The CDR3, as DNA: TGTGCCAGCAGCTTAGGGGAGGACAGGAGCGGGCAGTACTTC. Its translation: CASSLGEDRSGQYF.